The 27 T cell receptor beta chains listed next were all sequenced from one sample in a study of beta chain features in type 1 diabetes. The sequenced template was cDNA made from the entire isolated RNA. Assay: immunoSEQ multiplex PCR; the TCRdb copy retains only in-frame clones and omits some. The data show under 950,000 clones, roughly a sixth seen once. Sequences were obtained from naive CD4+ T cells from blood. These receptors came from a woman aged 18 to 35 in good health.

V gene TRBV5-4 combines with J gene TRBJ2-5, with D possibly being TRBD1 (7 bases). V lost 2 bases to trimming and J lost 5 bases, with 22 bases between them. CDR3 size: 17 residues. Germline V gives CDR1 SGHNT, CDR2 YYREEE (reference sequence). The CDR3 is CASSFRQGGLSSETQYF. The CDR3 DNA follows: TGTGCCAGCAGCTTTCGGCAGGGGGGATTGTCGAGCGAGACCCAGTACTTC.

A remark on this clone: The junction departs from germline at one end; a sequencing error may be responsible. The chain combines TRBV6-6 with TRBJ2-4, with 9 positions matching TRBD1. The CDR3 is 12 amino acids. Looked up from germline, CDR1 is MNHNY and CDR2 is SVGAGI (reference sequence). CDR3 nucleotide sequence: TGTGCCATCAGTCAGGACAGGGGCATTCAGTACTTC. This translates into CAISQDRGIQYF.

In this sample, this clone turned up a few times. The chain has TRBV5-1 and TRBJ2-7, with 10 positions matching TRBD2. Germline values: CDR1 SGHRS, CDR2 YFSETQ. The length of the CDR3 is 16 residues. J was trimmed by 2 bases and V by 0 bases; bases with no gene match: 5. For the CDR3, the DNA is TGCGCCAGCAGCTTGGTAGTGACTAGCGGGCCCTACGAGCAGTACTTC. Residues: CASSLVVTSGPYEQYF.

To note about this clone: The same CDR3 is also encoded by other DNA sequences in this sample. The chain uses TRBV29-1 and TRBJ2-3; D not certain. The CDR3 has 12 residues. Germline V gene lookup returns CDR1 SQVTM and CDR2 ANQGSEA. Deletions cut 4 bases from V and 2 bases from J, with 7 bases between. CDR3: CSVVRATDTQYF. The CDR3, as DNA: TGCAGCGTTGTTAGGGCCACAGATACGCAGTATTTT.

The V and J genes are TRBV19 and TRBJ1-1; 8 positions match TRBD1. V shed 7 bases, J shed 1 base, and the junction held 2 bases outside the gene matches. This CDR3 is built from 13 residues. Germline values: CDR1 LNHDA, CDR2 SQIVND (reference sequence). The CDR3 region is CASMTGANTEAFF. The CDR3 coding sequence is TGTGCCAGTATGACAGGGGCGAACACTGAAGCTTTCTTT.

The chain has TRBV2 and TRBJ2-3; 7 bases are a match to TRBD1. Trimming removed 6 bases from V and 2 bases from J; junction bases left unmatched: 5. The CDR3 runs to 14 residues. The germline gives CDR1 SNHLY, CDR2 FYNNEI. In DNA form, the CDR3 reads TGTGCCAGCAGCGAGGGACAGACCACAGATACGCAGTATTTT. Amino acids: CASSEGQTTDTQYF.

This clone came up a few times. This rearrangement joins TRBV2 to TRBJ2-7; D is perhaps TRBD1 or TRBD2 (5 bases each). The CDR3 length is 15 residues. The V and J ends lost 6 bases and 2 bases respectively, with 17 bases between them. Germline V gene sequence: CDR1 SNHLY, CDR2 FYNNEI. The CDR3 protein is CASRDWGKQTYEQYF. CDR3 bases: TGTGCCAGCAGGGACTGGGGGAAGCAGACCTACGAGCAGTACTTC.

The chain combines TRBV4-3 with TRBJ1-2; D might be TRBD1 (6 bases). Trimming cost V 1 base and J 4 bases, with 10 bases left between them. Germline V lookup: CDR1 LGHNA, CDR2 YSLEER. The CDR3 has 14 amino acids. CDR3 protein: CASSQVTGSYGYTF. The CDR3 DNA is TGCGCCAGCAGCCAAGTTACAGGGAGCTATGGCTACACCTTC.

The V call is TRBV9, the J call TRBJ2-5; the match to TRBD2 covers 7 bases. This CDR3 is built from 15 residues. The V and J ends lost 4 bases and 4 bases, in that order; junction bases with no gene match: 10. Germline V gives CDR1 SGDLS, CDR2 YYNGEE. This CDR3 reads CASSSPGGYSETQYF. The CDR3 DNA sequence: TGTGCCAGCAGCTCGCCGGGAGGATATTCAGAGACCCAGTACTTC.

The chain recombines TRBV10-3 with TRBJ2-1, with D uncertain. V was cut by 8 bases and J by 5 bases, with 7 bases left in between. This CDR3 has 11 amino acids. The germline gives CDR1 ENHRY, CDR2 SYGVKD. CDR3 loop: CAIARNNEQFF. In DNA, the CDR3 is TGTGCCATCGCGCGGAACAATGAGCAGTTCTTC.

This clone was seen more than once but under ten times. The V call is TRBV6-6, the J call TRBJ2-7, with TRBD2 identical over 15 bases. Germline trimming cut 11 bases from V and 4 bases from J; bases unmatched to any gene: 12. Germline CDR1 MNHNY, CDR2 SVGAGI (reference sequence). The CDR3 is 16 residues long. CDR3 sequence: CAGSGGLAGGSYEQYF. CDR3 bases: TGTGCCGGGTCGGGAGGACTAGCGGGAGGGAGTTACGAGCAGTACTTC.

This clone has just a few counts. V gene TRBV2 combines with J gene TRBJ1-1, with D maybe TRBD1 (5 bases). Germline CDR1 is SNHLY and CDR2 is FYNNEI. V lost 8 bases to trimming and J lost 4 bases, with 23 bases between them. The length of the CDR3 is 16 residues. The CDR3: CASLREGPLDGTEAFF. Here the CDR3 DNA reads TGTGCCAGCCTCAGGGAGGGGCCCCTCGATGGCACTGAAGCTTTCTTT.

The chain carries TRBV14 and TRBJ2-1; the D is unclear. The CDR3 length is 13 residues. Trimming removed 9 bases at V and 0 bases at J, with 9 bases between. Germline V gene data show CDR1 as SGHDN and CDR2 as FVKESK. The CDR3 DNA reads TGTGCCAGTTCTAAGAGCTCCTACAATGAGCAGTTCTTC. Translated: CASSKSSYNEQFF.

This clone was seen only a few times. V usage is TRBV28 and J usage is TRBJ1-1, with D perhaps matching TRBD1 (6 bases). CDR1 MDHEN and CDR2 SYDVKM come from the germline V gene. V lost 6 bases and J 3 bases, leaving 17 bases between the germline ends. This CDR3 spans 15 amino acids. CDR3 in amino acids: CASSPGHRLDTEAFF. In DNA form, the CDR3 reads TGTGCCAGCAGCCCGGGACACCGGTTGGACACTGAAGCTTTCTTT.

This clone has more than one count but fewer than ten. V gene TRBV5-1 combines with J gene TRBJ2-2; D is possibly TRBD2 (6 bases). Germline V gene lookup returns CDR1 SGHRS and CDR2 YFSETQ. Trimming shortened V by 4 bases and J by 1 base, and 14 bases separated the two germline ends. The CDR3 covers 16 residues. CDR3 sequence: CASSPPGLLNTGELFF. CDR3 DNA: TGCGCCAGCAGCCCCCCGGGACTTCTGAACACCGGGGAGCTGTTTTTT.

This clone was picked up a small number of times. V gene TRBV4-2 combines with J gene TRBJ2-7; 10 bases map to TRBD1. Germline trimming cut 4 bases from V and 3 bases from J; bases unmatched to any gene: 6. Per the germline V gene, CDR1 is LGHNA and CDR2 is YNFKEQ. This CDR3 has 15 amino acids. CDR3 residues: CASSPAGTGVYEQYF. DNA of the CDR3: TGTGCCAGCAGCCCGGCCGGGACAGGGGTCTACGAGCAGTACTTC.

In this sample, this clone turned up a few times. V is TRBV19 and J is TRBJ2-7; D remains ambiguous. There are 14 residues in the CDR3. CDR1 LNHDA and CDR2 SQIVND come from the germline V gene (reference sequence). Between the trimmed V and J ends, which lost 6 bases and 0 bases, there was a span of 12 bases. The CDR3 spells CASRRYRTSYEQYF. CDR3 DNA: TGTGCCAGTAGGAGGTACAGAACCTCCTACGAGCAGTACTTC.

V and J are TRBV7-9 and TRBJ2-5; D is possibly TRBD1 (6 bases). In germline, CDR1 is SEHNR, CDR2 FQNEAQ (reference sequence). The CDR3 extends over 16 amino acids. V gave up 5 bases and J gave up 5 bases, with 21 bases separating them. CDR3 nucleotides: TGTGCCAGCAGCCTATCACCACTGGGGGCCGGGGAGACCCAGTACTTC. Translating it yields CASSLSPLGAGETQYF.

The table lists this clone with a few counts. V gene TRBV9 combines with J gene TRBJ2-3; 9 bases are a match to TRBD1. The CDR3 runs 17 residues. V lost 3 bases, J lost 4 bases, and 12 bases stayed unmatched. The germline gives CDR1 SGDLS, CDR2 YYNGEE. The CDR3 sequence: CASSARSRTGVSDTQYF. CDR3 DNA: TGTGCCAGCAGCGCCCGCAGTCGGACAGGGGTATCAGATACGCAGTATTTT.

This clone was seen only a few times. The gene calls are TRBV9 and TRBJ1-5; D gene uncertain. V gave up 0 bases and J gave up 4 bases, with 8 bases separating them. The CDR3 runs to 14 residues. Germline loops: CDR1 SGDLS, CDR2 YYNGEE. In nucleotides, the CDR3 is TGTGCCAGCAGCGTAGGGGGAGGAAATCAGCCCCAGCATTTT. Translating it yields CASSVGGGNQPQHF.

This clone was counted a few times. V and J are TRBV7-2 and TRBJ2-3, with D possibly TRBD2 on 6 matching bases. Germline-derived CDR1 and CDR2 are SGHTA and FQGNSA. The CDR3 has 16 residues. V lost 5 bases and J 2 bases, leaving 17 bases between the germline ends. CDR3 sequence (DNA): TGTGCCAGCAGCGGCGGGGCTCGGACACACACAGATACGCAGTATTTT. This gives the protein CASSGGARTHTDTQYF.

The chain joins TRBV21-1 to TRBJ1-5; the table's D call of TRBD1 was not tested on the DNA. TRBV21-1 is marked as a pseudogene. The CDR3 is 14 residues long. CDR3 sequence (DNA): TGTGCCAGCATCGTCAGAACCGCCGATCAGCCCCAGCATTTT. Its protein product is CASIVRTADQPQHF.

This clone was picked up a small number of times. The same CDR3 also results from other DNA sequences found in this sample. The chain links TRBV7-9 to TRBJ2-1; 11 bases line up with TRBD2. This CDR3 is built from 15 residues. The junction had 0 bases not matched to a gene; V was cut back by 1 base and J by 4 bases. Germline V CDR1 and CDR2: SEHNR, FQNEAQ (reference sequence). CDR3 loop: CASSLGLAGYNEQFF. In DNA, the CDR3 is TGTGCCAGCAGCTTAGGACTAGCGGGGTACAATGAGCAGTTCTTC.

The gene calls are TRBV7-3 and TRBJ2-7, with TRBD2 matching 8 bases. Germline V CDR1 and CDR2: SGHTA, FQGTGA. The CDR3 has 16 amino acids. V was clipped by 2 bases and J by 3 bases; unmatched bases: 9. The CDR3 DNA sequence: TGTGCCAGCAGCTTAGCCACAACTAGCGGAGACTACGAGCAGTACTTC. Translating gives CASSLATTSGDYEQYF. The whole variable domain, filled in from reference TRBV7-3 and TRBJ2-7, reads GAGVSQTPSNKVTEKGKYVELRCDPISGHTALYWYRQSLGQGPEFLIYFQGTGAADDSGLPNDRFFAVRPEGSVSTLKIQRTERGDSAVYLCASSLATTSGDYEQYFGPGTRLTVT.

This clone was recorded a few times. This sequence joins TRBV30 and TRBJ2-3; D unclear. The V gene's germline CDR1 is GTSNPN and CDR2 SVGIG (reference sequence). V lost 5 bases, J lost 1 base, and 28 bases lay in between. The CDR3 loop spans 19 amino acids. DNA for the CDR3: TGTGCCTGGGCGACTCCACCGATTACGAAAACCGCCGGCACAGATACGCAGTATTTT. Translating gives CAWATPPITKTAGTDTQYF.

This clone occurred a few times. The gene calls are TRBV5-1 and TRBJ2-5, with 7 bases lining up with TRBD2. With V trimmed by 4 bases and J by 3 bases, 3 bases remained unmatched. CDR3 size: 13 residues. Germline lookup yields CDR1 SGHRS and CDR2 YFSETQ. CDR3 nucleotide sequence: TGCGCCAGCAGCGCGGCGGGGGAAGAGACCCAGTACTTC. Its translation is CASSAAGEETQYF.

This clone was observed a few times. The chain uses TRBV7-9 and TRBJ2-3, with TRBD2 matching 14 bases. Germline-derived CDR1 and CDR2 are SEHNR and FQNEAQ (reference sequence). The trim removed 2 bases at V and 8 bases at J, leaving 9 bases unmatched. This CDR3 comprises 17 residues. The CDR3 coding sequence is TGTGCCAGCAGCTTACGGCCGGGACTAGCGGGAGTGGGTACGCAGTATTTT. It translates to CASSLRPGLAGVGTQYF. Combining the CDR3 with reference TRBV7-9 and TRBJ2-3 gives the whole variable domain DTGVSQNPRHKITKRGQNVTFRCDPISEHNRLYWYRQTLGQGPEFLTYFQNEAQLEKSRLLSDRFSAERPKGSFSTLEIQRTEQGDSAMYLCASSLRPGLAGVGTQYFGPGTRLTVL.